Below are 16 T cell receptor beta chains sequenced from a single sample in a study of blood T cells in healthy people across ages. Sample-barcoded 5' priming and a J-beta primer mix drove a second PCR of about 6 to 12 cycles. TCRdb independently ran MiXCR on the 5' RACE reads; one entry per CDR3 protein. Among about 650,000 distinct CDR3 sequences listed, roughly 32% were seen once. The sequenced sample was blood. All receptors come from a woman older than 75 in good health.

The chain employs TRBV3-1 and TRBJ1-1; perhaps TRBD1 as D (6 bases). The CDR3 loop spans 14 amino acids. Germline values: CDR1 LGHDT, CDR2 YNNKEL (reference sequence). Trimming removed 3 bases from V and 10 bases from J, with 18 bases in between. The CDR3 here is CASSQTVTGTTAFF. CDR3 DNA sequence: TGTGCCAGCAGCCAGACAGTTACAGGGACCACAGCTTTCTTT.

The chain carries TRBV7-2 and TRBJ2-7, with 8 bases that match TRBD2. CDR1 is SGHTA and CDR2 is FQGNSA in the germline V gene. The CDR3 consists of 14 residues. The CDR3 nucleotides read TGTGTCAGTAGCTTAGGGACTAGCTCCTACGAGCAGTACTTC. It is translated as CVSSLGTSSYEQYF. Complete variable domain (other parts from reference TRBV7-2 and TRBJ2-7): GAGVSQSPSNKVTEKGKDVELRCDPISGHTALYWYRQSLGQGLEFLIYFQGNSAPDKSGLPSDRFSAERTGGSVSTLTIQRTQQEDSAVYLCVSSLGTSSYEQYFGPGTRLTVT.

This clonotype turned up a few times. A clone one base away is much larger, so this may be a read error. This chain connects TRBV7-7 to TRBJ2-1; a possible D gene is TRBD2 (6 bases). This CDR3 region has 14 residues. CDR1 is SSHAT, CDR2 FNYEAQ, per germline (reference sequence). CDR3 DNA: TGTGCTAGCAGCCCGCTAGCGCGGCAAGAGACCCAGTTCTTC. It yields the protein CASSPLARQETQFF.

This clonotype was observed a handful of times. A much larger clone lies a single base off, so this may be a read error. This chain joins TRBV5-1 and TRBJ2-1; tentative D call: TRBD2 (6 bases). The V gene lost 4 bases and the J gene lost 4 bases, with 15 bases spanning the gap. Germline CDR1 reads SGHRS; CDR2 reads YFSETQ. CDR3 length: 15 amino acids. CDR3 loop: CASSPIRGAYNEQFF. The CDR3 coding sequence is TGCGCCAGCAGCCCTATCCGCGGGGCTTACAATGAGCAGTTCTTC. Full variable domain (rest looked up from reference TRBV5-1 and TRBJ2-1): KAGVTQTPRYLIKTRGQQVTLSCSPISGHRSVSWYQQTPGQGLQFLFEYFSETQRNKGNFPGRFSGRQFSNSRSEMNVSTLELGDSALYLCASSPIRGAYNEQFFGPGTRLTVL.

This clonotype came up many times. The DNA of the CDR3 is TGTGCCAGCTCACCTGGGCGGACCCCAGGGACCCAGTACTTC. Its protein product is CASSPGRTPGTQYF. This chain uses TRBV18 with TRBJ2-7; D is ambiguous. The J call is in doubt because the DNA end fits TRBJ2-5 better. CDR1 KGHSH and CDR2 LQKENI come from the germline V gene. This CDR3 spans 14 amino acids.

A remark on this clonotype: Sequence at one end of the junction differs from germline and may be a read error. This chain links TRBV6-5 with TRBJ1-6; no clear D gene. The CDR3 spans 16 residues. Germline V gene lookup returns CDR1 MNHEY and CDR2 SVGAGI. The CDR3 sequence: CASSRGRLTHNPPLHF. The CDR3 DNA sequence: TGTGCCAGCAGTCGCGGACGCCTAACTCATAATCCACCCCTCCACTTT.

This clonotype appeared many times. The genes are TRBV7-6 and TRBJ1-4, with D perhaps matching TRBD1 (6 bases). V was cut by 5 bases and J by 7 bases, with 20 bases left in between. The length of the CDR3 is 16 residues. Germline CDR1 SGHVS, CDR2 FNYEAQ. CDR3 sequence (DNA): TGTGCCAGCAGCCCACCAGGACAGTCTCGAGGTGAAAAACTGTTTTTT. This sequence encodes CASSPPGQSRGEKLFF.

Points on this clonotype: Compared with germline, one end of the junction differs, possibly owing to a read error. The chain couples TRBV9 to TRBJ2-4; 10 bases line up with TRBD2. The CDR3 spans 17 residues. Germline lookup yields CDR1 SGDLS and CDR2 YYNGEE. The CDR3 here is CASGVAGGGGAKNIQYF. CDR3 DNA: TGTGCCAGCGGCGTAGCGGGGGGTGGGGGGGCCAAAAACATTCAGTACTTC.

About this clonotype itself: The CDR3 carries no conserved terminal phenylalanine or tryptophan, so it likely arises from a read error. This chain links TRBV30 with TRBJ2-1; the D is unclear. Germline V gives CDR1 GTSNPN, CDR2 SVGIG (reference sequence). Trimming removed 1 base from V and 8 bases from J, with 9 bases in between. This CDR3 region has 12 residues. The CDR3 spells CAWSASNYEQFV. CDR3 sequence (DNA): TGTGCCTGGAGTGCGAGTAACTATGAGCAGTTCGTC.

The table lists this clonotype with many counts. The genes are TRBV30 and TRBJ1-1; D uncertain. The CDR3 consists of 13 residues. Germline CDR1 is GTSNPN and CDR2 is SVGIG (reference sequence). V dropped 2 bases and J dropped 1 base, with 8 bases sitting between them. The CDR3 spells CAWSTSRNTEAFF. CDR3 bases: TGTGCCTGGAGTACCAGTAGGAACACTGAAGCTTTCTTT.

V is TRBV6-1 and J is TRBJ2-4; D not resolved. The end of the DNA is better explained by TRBJ2-7, so the J call may be wrong. The CDR3 spans 14 residues. Per the germline V gene, CDR1 is MNHNS and CDR2 is SASEGT. The CDR3 sequence is CASSEAGFTYEQYF. In DNA form, the CDR3 reads TGTGCCAGCAGTGAAGCGGGGTTCACCTACGAGCAGTACTTC.

The chain is built from TRBV9 and TRBJ2-5, with D possibly being TRBD1 (6 bases). The CDR3 spans 15 residues. Germline lookup yields CDR1 SGDLS and CDR2 YYNGEE. V lost 3 bases and J lost 5, with 17 bases in between. As DNA, the CDR3 is TGTGCCAGCAGCGCCTTGGACAGTCTGGGGGAGACCCAGTACTTC. Translation gives CASSALDSLGETQYF.

As concerns this clonotype: A much bigger clone sits one base away, suggesting this may be a read error. The chain recombines TRBV6-2 or TRBV6-3 with TRBJ1-2; 7 bases fit TRBD1. This CDR3 region has 15 residues. The V gene's germline CDR1 is MNHEY and CDR2 SVGEGT. V shed 6 bases, J shed 7 bases, and the junction held 14 bases outside the gene matches. The CDR3 bases are TGTGCCAGCAGCGAGAACAGGGGAATTTTCTGTGGCTACACCTTC. This translates into CASSENRGIFCGYTF.

The chain couples TRBV5-1 to TRBJ2-5; D is uncertain. With 4 bases removed from V and 7 bases from J, the gap between germline ends came to 11 bases. Germline CDR1 reads SGHRS; CDR2 reads YFSETQ. The CDR3 totals 12 residues. The CDR3 DNA sequence: TGCGCCAGCAGCGAACCGCCCGGGACCCAGTACTTC. Translated: CASSEPPGTQYF.

The table lists this clonotype with a few counts. One base away lies a much larger clone, so this may be a sequencing read error. In DNA, the CDR3 is TGCAGTGATAGAGATCCAGGGGTCAAAAACATTCAGTACTTC. Translating gives CSDRDPGVKNIQYF. The V call is TRBV20-1, the J call TRBJ2-4; possibly TRBD1 for D (6 bases). Germline-derived CDR1 and CDR2 are DFQATT and SNEGSKA (reference sequence). The CDR3 contains 14 residues.

This chain joins TRBV20-1 and TRBJ2-1; tentatively, D is TRBD1 (6 bases). This CDR3 is 13 amino acids long. The ends were cut back, 6 bases at V and 5 bases at J, with 14 bases in the middle. Germline CDR1 and CDR2: DFQATT and SNEGSKA (reference sequence). This CDR3 reads CSAMDRLDNEQFF. The CDR3 region has the DNA TGCAGTGCAATGGACAGACTTGACAATGAGCAGTTCTTC.